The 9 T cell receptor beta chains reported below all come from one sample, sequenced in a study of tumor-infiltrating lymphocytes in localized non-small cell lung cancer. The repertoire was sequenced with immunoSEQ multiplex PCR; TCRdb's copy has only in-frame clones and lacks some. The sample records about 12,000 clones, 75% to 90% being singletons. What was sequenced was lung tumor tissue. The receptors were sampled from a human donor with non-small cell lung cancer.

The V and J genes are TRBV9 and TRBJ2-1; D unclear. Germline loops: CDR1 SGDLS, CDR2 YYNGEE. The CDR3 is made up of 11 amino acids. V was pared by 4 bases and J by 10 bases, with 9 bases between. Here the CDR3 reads CASSLLGEQFF. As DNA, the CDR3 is TGTGCCAGCAGCCTTCTCGGGGAGCAGTTCTTC.

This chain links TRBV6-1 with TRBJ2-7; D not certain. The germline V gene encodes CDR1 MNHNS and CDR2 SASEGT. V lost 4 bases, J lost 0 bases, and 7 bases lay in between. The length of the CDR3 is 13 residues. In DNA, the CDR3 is TGTGCCAGCAGTGTGGAGAGCTCCTACGAGCAGTACTTC. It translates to CASSVESSYEQYF.

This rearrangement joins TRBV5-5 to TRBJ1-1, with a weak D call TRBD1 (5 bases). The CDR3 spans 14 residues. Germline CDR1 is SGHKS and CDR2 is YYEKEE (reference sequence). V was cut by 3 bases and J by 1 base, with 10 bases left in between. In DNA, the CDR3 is TGTGCCAGCAGCTGGGGGGGGACGAACACTGAAGCTTTCTTT. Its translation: CASSWGGTNTEAFF.

CDR3 region: CASSLVRRGQFF. The CDR3 DNA reads TGTGCCAGCAGCTTAGTCCGCAGAGGGCAGTTCTTC. This sequence joins TRBV7-6 and TRBJ2-1, with D unclear. The CDR3 has 12 residues. Trimming cost V 1 base and J 12 bases, with 10 bases left between them. The germline V gene encodes CDR1 SGHVS and CDR2 FNYEAQ.

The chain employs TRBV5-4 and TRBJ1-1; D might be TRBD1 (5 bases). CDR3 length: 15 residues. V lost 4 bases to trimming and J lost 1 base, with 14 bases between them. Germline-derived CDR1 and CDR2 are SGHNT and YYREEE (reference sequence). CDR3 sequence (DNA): TGTGCCAGCAGCCCCGGGGGACGGTCGAACACTGAAGCTTTCTTT. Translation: CASSPGGRSNTEAFF.

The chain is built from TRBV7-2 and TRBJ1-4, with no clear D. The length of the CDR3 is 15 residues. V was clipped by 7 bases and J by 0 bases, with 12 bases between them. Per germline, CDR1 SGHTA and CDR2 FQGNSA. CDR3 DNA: TGTGCCAGCACCCCCATTGGTTCAACTAATGAAAAACTGTTTTTT. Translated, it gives CASTPIGSTNEKLFF.

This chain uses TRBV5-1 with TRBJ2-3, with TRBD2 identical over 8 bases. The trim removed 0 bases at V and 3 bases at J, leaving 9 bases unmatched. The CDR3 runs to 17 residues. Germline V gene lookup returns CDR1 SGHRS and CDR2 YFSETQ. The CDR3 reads CASSLGYAGGETDTQYF. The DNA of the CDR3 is TGCGCCAGCAGCTTGGGTTACGCGGGGGGAGAAACAGATACGCAGTATTTT.

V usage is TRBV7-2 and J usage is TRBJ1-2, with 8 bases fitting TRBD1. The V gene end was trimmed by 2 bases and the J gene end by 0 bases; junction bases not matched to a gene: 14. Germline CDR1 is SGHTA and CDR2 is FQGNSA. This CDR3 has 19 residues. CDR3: CASSLTSRTGQSSNYGYTF. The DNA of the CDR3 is TGTGCCAGCAGCTTAACGTCAAGGACAGGGCAATCTTCTAACTATGGCTACACCTTC.

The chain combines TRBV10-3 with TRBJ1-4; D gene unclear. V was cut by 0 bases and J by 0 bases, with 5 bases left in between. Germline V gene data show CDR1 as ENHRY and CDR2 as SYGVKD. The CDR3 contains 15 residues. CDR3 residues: CAISESAATNEKLFF. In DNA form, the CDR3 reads TGTGCCATCAGTGAGTCCGCAGCAACTAATGAAAAACTGTTTTTT.